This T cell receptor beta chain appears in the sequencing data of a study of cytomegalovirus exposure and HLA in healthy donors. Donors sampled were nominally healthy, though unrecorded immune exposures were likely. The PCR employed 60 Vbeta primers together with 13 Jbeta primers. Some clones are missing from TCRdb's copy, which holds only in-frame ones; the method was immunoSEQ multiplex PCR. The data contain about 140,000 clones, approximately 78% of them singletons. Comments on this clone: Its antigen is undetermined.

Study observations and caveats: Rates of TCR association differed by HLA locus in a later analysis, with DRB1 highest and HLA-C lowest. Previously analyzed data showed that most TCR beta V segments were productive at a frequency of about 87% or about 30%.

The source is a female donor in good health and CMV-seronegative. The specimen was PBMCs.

The CDR3 loop is CASSLMPGTGGGGNTEAFF. The CDR3 bases are TGCGCCAGCAGCCTAATGCCTGGGACAGGGGGTGGCGGGAACACTGAAGCTTTCTTT. The chain has TRBV5-1 and TRBJ1-1; 11 bases agree with TRBD1. This CDR3 region has 19 residues. CDR1 and CDR2 (germline): SGHRS, YFSETQ. Trimming cost V 4 bases and J 1 base; bases outside gene matches: 15.